The entry that follows covers one T cell receptor beta chain sequence. TCRdb used MiXCR to reprocess the PCR reads, holding one entry per CDR3 protein. There are 79,000 or so distinct CDR3 sequences in the sample; under 55% occur only once, and more than 9% lies in the top ten. This sample is drawn from a study of CDR3 diversity in severe acne. The length of the CDR3 is 14 residues. V lost 7 bases and J 1 base, leaving 16 bases between the germline ends. Per germline, CDR1 DFQATT and CDR2 SNEGSKA (reference sequence). The origin of this receptor is a male donor with severe acne vulgaris. V and J are TRBV20-1 and TRBJ1-1; perhaps TRBD1 as D (5 bases). The material sequenced was blood. The CDR3 region has the DNA TGCAGTGTTCCACCTGGGGCCGCGAACACTGAAGCTTTCTTT. Amino acid sequence: CSVPPGAANTEAFF.